This TCR beta chain is from a study of cytomegalovirus exposure and HLA in healthy donors. Whole-study results and caveats: A classifier reportedly called cytomegalovirus status with high sensitivity and specificity. It emerged from a later analysis that several of the most significant clusters appeared to be linked to common viral pathogens. A later analysis linked a missense variant in DCLRE1C to the trimming of TCR beta V and J genes. In a later analysis, compared with equally common non-associated chains, HLA-associated beta chains were more expanded.

Germline trimming cut 3 bases from V and 4 bases from J; bases unmatched to any gene: 5. CDR3 length equals 14 residues. Germline loops: CDR1 MNHEY, CDR2 SMNVEV (reference sequence). Of note for this clone: Its antigen is undetermined.

With 60 Vbeta and 13 Jbeta primers, the PCR was carried out. Profiling relied on immunoSEQ multiplex PCR, and the TCRdb table lists in-frame clones only, not all of them. Of roughly 160,000 clones in the sample, more than 80% are singletons; the top ten hold less than 15%. Specimen: PBMCs. This chain joins TRBV27 and TRBJ1-1, with 7 bases that match TRBD1. This sequence was found in a woman aged 50 to 60 in good health and CMV-seronegative. DNA for the CDR3: TGTGCCAGCAGTTTGGACAGGCTGGGCACTGAAGCTTTCTTT. As protein: CASSLDRLGTEAFF.